A single sample is the source of the 22 T cell receptor beta chains below, sequenced in a study of blood T cell repertoires in COVID-19 (TCRdb year 2020). Libraries were constructed by the immunoSEQ multiplex PCR assay. TCRdb mirrors the immuneACCESS table, restricted to in-frame sequences. Some clones are absent from its copies; in checked studies, under half trace to an unresolved V gene, and the reason for the others is unknown. The sample records 250,000 or so clones, around 84% of which are singletons. The ten largest clones add up to approximately 1.7% of the sample. Specimen: PBMCs or T cells enriched from blood (not recorded which). Receptor source: a woman aged 45-59 years who had recovered from COVID-19.

The chain couples TRBV3-1 (or the pseudogene TRBV3-2) to TRBJ2-1; a weak D match, TRBD2 (6 bases). Trimming cost V 0 bases and J 11 bases, with 14 bases left between them. From germline, CDR1 is LGHDT and CDR2 YNNKEL (reference sequence). The CDR3 is 14 amino acids. The CDR3 DNA reads as TGTGCCAGCAGCCAAGATGTGGCGGGAAGGAAGCAGTTCTTC. It is translated as CASSQDVAGRKQFF.

The rearrangement joins TRBV28 to TRBJ2-7; 7 positions agree with TRBD2. The V gene's germline CDR1 is MDHEN and CDR2 SYDVKM. After removal of 3 bases from V and 0 bases from J, the junction contained 5 bases not matched to a gene. The CDR3 extends over 15 amino acids. The CDR3 DNA reads TGTGCCAGCAGTTTGCTAGCGGCCGGCTCCTACGAGCAGTACTTC. This codes for CASSLLAAGSYEQYF.

The chain carries TRBV5-1 and TRBJ1-2; 8 bases line up with TRBD1. The CDR3 has 14 residues. V was clipped by 8 bases and J by 3 bases; unmatched bases: 9. Germline V gene data show CDR1 as SGHRS and CDR2 as YFSETQ. The CDR3 nucleotides read TGCGCCAGTTATCCCGGACAGGGCGACTATGGCTACACCTTC. It translates to CASYPGQGDYGYTF.

The chain joins TRBV10-3 to TRBJ1-1; D uncertain. The ends were cut back, 8 bases at V and 3 bases at J, with 16 bases in the middle. Germline CDR1 reads ENHRY; CDR2 reads SYGVKD. CDR3 length: 14 amino acids. CDR3 sequence reads: CAIAGLSGDTEAFF. In DNA form, the CDR3 reads TGTGCCATCGCGGGGTTAAGTGGCGACACTGAAGCTTTCTTT.

The sample holds a few counts of this clone. CDR3 in amino acids: CASSQGLAGGYEQYF. CDR3 bases: TGTGCCAGCAGCCAGGGACTAGCGGGAGGCTACGAGCAGTACTTC. V is TRBV11-2 and J is TRBJ2-7; TRBD2 aligns across 15 bases. The CDR3 is made up of 15 amino acids. With 5 bases clipped from V and 3 bases from J, the junction kept 2 bases outside the gene matches. The germline V gene encodes CDR1 SGHAT and CDR2 FQNNGV.

This clone showed up just a few times. The rearrangement joins TRBV5-5 to TRBJ2-5, with a weak D call TRBD1 (6 bases). Germline CDR1 reads SGHKS; CDR2 reads YYEKEE (reference sequence). This CDR3 contains 15 residues. The V and J ends lost 4 bases and 1 base respectively, with 14 bases between them. The CDR3 DNA is TGTGCCAGCAGCCCCGGTTTGGACAGCCAAGAGACCCAGTACTTC. Translation: CASSPGLDSQETQYF.

V gene TRBV4-2 combines with J gene TRBJ1-5, with no clear D. CDR1 is LGHNA, CDR2 YNFKEQ, per germline. Trimming took 0 bases from V and 3 from J, leaving 12 bases between them. The CDR3 spans 16 residues. This chain's CDR3 is CASSQEGQAFNQPQHF. The CDR3 nucleotides read TGTGCCAGCAGCCAAGAGGGTCAGGCGTTCAATCAGCCCCAGCATTTT.

In its sample, this clone was seen once. The CDR3 bases are TGTGCCAGCACCCGCGGCAATGAGCAGTTCTTC. This translates into CASTRGNEQFF. The chain links TRBV28 to TRBJ2-1; D not certain. Trimming pared 7 bases from V and 6 bases from J, leaving 7 bases between. Germline CDR1 and CDR2: MDHEN and SYDVKM. The CDR3 contains 11 residues.

CDR3 sequence (DNA): TGTGCCAGCAGCGAGGGCCCAAGCTGGAACACTGAAGCTTTCTTT. This codes for CASSEGPSWNTEAFF. The chain employs TRBV11-1 and TRBJ1-1; D gene ambiguous. The CDR3 covers 15 residues. V lost 5 bases and J 1 base, leaving 14 bases between the germline ends. Germline V gene lookup returns CDR1 SGHAT and CDR2 FQDESV (reference sequence). Drawing the rest from reference TRBV11-1 and TRBJ1-1, the complete variable domain is EAEVAQSPRYKITEKSQAVAFWCDPISGHATLYWYRQILGQGPELLVQFQDESVVDDSQLPKDRFSAERLKGVDSTLKIQPAELGDSAMYLCASSEGPSWNTEAFFGQGTRLTVV.

This clone has only one observation. The CDR3 DNA sequence: TGTGCCAGCAGTCCCGGGAGGGGCGGTCAGCCCCAGCATTTT. Protein: CASSPGRGGQPQHF. V is TRBV27 and J is TRBJ1-5; possible D gene TRBD1, 5 bases. V was pared by 5 bases and J by 6 bases, with 14 bases between. Germline V gene data show CDR1 as MNHEY and CDR2 as SMNVEV (reference sequence). This CDR3 is built from 14 residues.

This chain links TRBV7-2 with TRBJ2-5, with 7 positions matching TRBD2. CDR1 SGHTA and CDR2 FQGNSA come from the germline V gene. V lost 4 bases, J lost 1 base, and 18 bases stayed unmatched. The CDR3 has 19 residues. CDR3 residues: CASSSPHGGGSGLQETQYF. CDR3 nucleotide sequence: TGTGCCAGCAGCTCCCCGCATGGGGGGGGGAGCGGACTCCAAGAGACCCAGTACTTC.

DNA of the CDR3: TGTGCCAGCAGCGCAGGGGGACCAAGGGAGACCCAGTACTTC. Its translation: CASSAGGPRETQYF. This sequence joins TRBV11-3 and TRBJ2-5; the match to TRBD1 covers 7 bases. Germline V gene sequence: CDR1 SGHNT, CDR2 YENEEA. The trim removed 5 bases at V and 5 bases at J, leaving 8 bases unmatched. The CDR3 is made up of 14 amino acids.

This sequence joins TRBV18 and TRBJ2-7; TRBD2 is a possible D gene (7 bases). The germline V gene encodes CDR1 KGHSH and CDR2 LQKENI. Trimming took off 3 bases at V and 2 bases at J, with 17 bases between the two ends. The CDR3 runs 16 residues. CDR3 sequence: CASSPSGGGVTYEQYF. Written as DNA, the CDR3 is TGTGCCAGCTCACCCTCCGGCGGGGGCGTGACCTACGAGCAGTACTTC.

This chain connects TRBV19 to TRBJ1-1; TRBD1 matches at 7 bases. Per the germline V gene, CDR1 is LNHDA and CDR2 is SQIVND (reference sequence). V shed 4 bases, J shed 0 bases, and the junction held 8 bases outside the gene matches. The CDR3 has 16 residues. The CDR3 coding sequence is TGTGCCAGTAGTACTCGGGACAGACTAATGAACACTGAAGCTTTCTTT. Translating gives CASSTRDRLMNTEAFF.

This chain connects TRBV28 to TRBJ1-2, with TRBD1 matching 10 bases. The germline gives CDR1 MDHEN, CDR2 SYDVKM. Trimming removed 11 bases from V and 8 bases from J; junction bases left unmatched: 17. The CDR3 spans 15 residues. As DNA, the CDR3 is TGTGCCGGATCTACGGGACAGGGGATGATCTGGGGCTACACCTTC. Its translation is CAGSTGQGMIWGYTF.

The rearrangement uses TRBV18 and TRBJ1-2, with 8 bases lining up with TRBD1. Germline lookup yields CDR1 KGHSH and CDR2 LQKENI. V dropped 3 bases and J dropped 2; count of bases not matched to a gene: 11. The CDR3 spans 17 residues. The CDR3 sequence is CASSPLTAQGVNYGYTF. As DNA, the CDR3 is TGTGCCAGCTCACCGCTAACTGCACAGGGGGTAAACTATGGCTACACCTTC.

The rearrangement links TRBV11-1 to TRBJ1-2; maybe TRBD1 (6 bases). This CDR3 comprises 16 residues. Trimming removed 1 base at V and 4 bases at J, with 16 bases between. Germline CDR1 reads SGHAT; CDR2 reads FQDESV (reference sequence). CDR3 residues: CASSLDTGFGSYGYTF. The DNA of the CDR3 is TGTGCCAGCAGCTTAGATACAGGGTTCGGAAGCTATGGCTACACCTTC.

The rearrangement links TRBV5-6 to TRBJ1-5; the D gene is possibly TRBD1 (5 bases). Germline CDR1 SGHDT, CDR2 YYEEEE. This CDR3 spans 15 amino acids. V lost 2 bases, J lost 4 bases, and 13 bases lay in between. The CDR3 reads CASSLGQGMNQPQHF. CDR3 nucleotide sequence: TGTGCCAGCAGCTTAGGGCAGGGTATGAATCAGCCCCAGCATTTT.

For the CDR3, the DNA is TGTGCCAGCAGTTTCCCGGACAGCACCCACTACGAGCAGTACTTC. The encoded protein is CASSFPDSTHYEQYF. This sequence joins TRBV28 and TRBJ2-7; the D gene is possibly TRBD1 (6 bases). Deletions cut 3 bases from V and 3 bases from J, with 15 bases between. Germline values: CDR1 MDHEN, CDR2 SYDVKM. This CDR3 spans 15 amino acids.

The rearrangement links TRBV27 to TRBJ1-2; 9 bases agree with TRBD1. V was pared by 6 bases and J by 1 base, with 6 bases of the junction left unmatched. CDR1 and CDR2 from the germline V gene are MNHEY and SMNVEV (reference sequence). This CDR3 has 15 residues. The CDR3 DNA sequence: TGTGCCAGCAGAAATAGACAGGGGGGTAACTATGGCTACACCTTC. This gives the protein CASRNRQGGNYGYTF.

The genes are TRBV19 and TRBJ1-2, with a tentative D call TRBD1 (5 bases). Per germline, CDR1 LNHDA and CDR2 SQIVND (reference sequence). V lost 4 bases and J lost 8, with 14 bases in between. The CDR3 is made up of 13 amino acids. CDR3 amino acids: CASSSGTRGGYTF. DNA of the CDR3: TGTGCCAGTAGTAGCGGGACTCGGGGCGGCTACACCTTC.

The chain uses TRBV5-1 and TRBJ2-4; D is possibly TRBD2 (6 bases). CDR1 SGHRS and CDR2 YFSETQ come from the germline V gene. Trimming cost V 0 bases and J 6 bases, with 7 bases left between them. The CDR3 consists of 13 residues. The CDR3 coding sequence is TGCGCCAGCAGCTTGGGTAGCGGAAACATTCAGTACTTC. This gives the protein CASSLGSGNIQYF.